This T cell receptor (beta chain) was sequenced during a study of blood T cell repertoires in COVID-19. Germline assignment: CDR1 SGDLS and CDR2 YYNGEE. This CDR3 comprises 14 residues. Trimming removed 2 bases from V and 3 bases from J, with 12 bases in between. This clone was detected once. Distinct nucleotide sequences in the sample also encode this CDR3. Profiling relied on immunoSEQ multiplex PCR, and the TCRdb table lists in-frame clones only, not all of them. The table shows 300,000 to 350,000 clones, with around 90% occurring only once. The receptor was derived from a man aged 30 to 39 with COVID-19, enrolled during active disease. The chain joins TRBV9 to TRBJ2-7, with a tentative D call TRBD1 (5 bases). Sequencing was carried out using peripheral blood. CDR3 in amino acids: CASSVRAGSYEQYF. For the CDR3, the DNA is TGTGCCAGCAGCGTCAGGGCTGGAAGCTACGAGCAGTACTTC.